The 26 T cell receptor beta chains listed next were all sequenced from one sample in a study of T cells in women clearing cervical HPV infection. Generated by immunoSEQ multiplex PCR, the TCRdb table keeps only in-frame clones and is missing some. In total, the table holds just over 20,000 clones. Sequenced: blood buffy coat. These receptors were taken from a woman aged 18 to 75 with a cervical HPV16 infection that either progressed to CIN3+ or cleared (not recorded which).

As to this clone: Read data end 3 residues before the CDR3 end; the end is taken from the germline J gene. The chain combines TRBV6-2 or TRBV6-3 with TRBJ2-5; 8 bases line up with TRBD2. CDR3 size: 14 residues. Losses at the gene ends were 7 bases for V and 5 bases for J; bases not matched to a gene: 9. Germline V gene lookup returns CDR1 MNHEY and CDR2 SVGEGT. CDR3 DNA, as far as it was read: TGTGCCAGCACTACGGGGGGGCGCCGGGAGACC. Encoded protein: CASTTGGRRET. The whole CDR3 sequence reads CASTTGGRRETQYF.

As regards this clone: The read ends 3 residues early relative to the CDR3; the germline J gene fills the gap. This chain uses TRBV19 with TRBJ1-5; 7 bases line up with TRBD1. There are 14 residues in the CDR3. Germline CDR1 and CDR2: LNHDA and SQIVND (reference sequence). J lost 7 bases, V lost 5 bases, and 8 bases had no gene match. CDR3 sequence: CASSSQRQGQPQHF. The sequenced part of the CDR3 DNA is TGTGCCAGTAGTTCCCAAAGACAGGGCCAGCCC.

With regard to this clone: The read ends 3 residues early relative to the CDR3; the germline J gene fills the gap. The chain links TRBV7-9 to TRBJ1-2; D not certain. The CDR3 runs to 13 residues. Germline V gene sequence: CDR1 SEHNR, CDR2 FQNEAQ (reference sequence). CDR3: CASSLATTDTYTF. The covered CDR3 bases are TGTGCCAGCAGCTTGGCTACCACAGATACC.

With regard to this clone: The sequence runs out 3 residues before the end of the CDR3; the remainder is reconstructed from the germline J gene. The V call is TRBV11-2, the J call TRBJ1-4, with D possibly being TRBD1 (5 bases). The CDR3 has 14 residues. From germline, CDR1 is SGHAT and CDR2 FQNNGV. V was pared by 5 bases and J by 8 bases, with 15 bases between. The part of the CDR3 DNA that was read is TGTGCCAGCAGCCAGAGGGCAGAGGGGGAAAAA. This sequence encodes CASSQRAEGEK. The CDR3 in full is CASSQRAEGEKLFF.

To note about this clone: The CDR3 end falls 3 residues outside the read, so it is completed with the germline J gene. The J gene is TRBJ2-1, the V gene TRBV30; TRBD2 aligns across 9 bases. Unmatched junction bases numbered 9, after V lost 2 bases and J lost 7 bases. The CDR3 totals 15 residues. CDR1 is GTSNPN and CDR2 is SVGIG in the germline V gene (reference sequence). This CDR3 reads CAWSIAGALRNEQFF. CDR3 DNA, as far as it was read: TGTGCCTGGAGTATAGCGGGGGCCCTAAGGAATGAG.

A remark on this clone: The read terminates 3 residues before the CDR3 end, so the remaining end is supplied by the germline J gene. J is TRBJ2-3 and V is TRBV12-3 or TRBV12-4; 8 positions match TRBD2. The CDR3 has 17 amino acids. With 6 bases clipped from V and 3 bases from J, the junction kept 14 bases outside the gene matches. Here the CDR3 reads CASRYRGGGTKTDTQYF. The DNA read from the CDR3 is TGTGCCAGCAGATACCGGGGGGGAGGTACGAAAACAGATACG.

Comment on this clone: The CDR3 end is not reached by the read, which stops 3 residues before it; the germline J gene fills it in. The V call is TRBV7-6, the J call TRBJ2-1; 10 bases fit TRBD2. The CDR3 covers 16 residues. Germline CDR1 and CDR2: SGHVS and FNYEAQ. Trimming cost V 5 bases and J 0 bases; bases outside gene matches: 4. CDR3 residues: CASSRTSGSSYNEQFF. The DNA read from the CDR3 is TGTGCCAGCAGCCGGACTAGCGGAAGCTCCTACAATGAG. The full variable domain, completed using reference TRBV7-6 and TRBJ2-1, is GAGVSQSPRYKVTKRGQDVALRCDPISGHVSLYWYRQALGQGPEFLTYFNYEAQQDKSGLPNDRFSAERPEGSISTLTIQRTEQRDSAMYRCASSRTSGSSYNEQFFGPGTRLTVL.

Concerning this clone: The sequenced fragment ends 3 residues before the CDR3 boundary, so the rest is inferred from the germline J gene. This chain uses TRBV29-1 with TRBJ2-1; perhaps TRBD1 as D (6 bases). V was shortened by 6 bases and J by 6 bases, with 12 bases between the two germline ends. Germline V gene data show CDR1 as SQVTM and CDR2 as ANQGSEA. The CDR3 runs to 12 residues. The CDR3 bases that were read are TGCAGCGTAGCTACAGGGACCAATGAG. Translation gives CSVATGTNE. The full CDR3 protein reads CSVATGTNEQFF.

Comment on this clone: The read terminates 3 residues before the CDR3 end, so the remaining end is supplied by the germline J gene. The chain combines TRBV3-1 (or the pseudogene TRBV3-2) with TRBJ1-2; no clear D gene. The CDR3 sequence is 13 residues long. Germline CDR1 and CDR2: LGHDT and YNNKEL (reference sequence). Trimming shortened V by 4 bases and J by 7 bases, and 13 bases separated the two germline ends. The CDR3 loop is CASSLQSQFGYTF. The sequenced part of the CDR3 DNA is TGTGCCAGCAGCCTCCAGTCACAATTTGGC.

Regarding this clone: The read terminates 3 residues ahead of where the CDR3 ends, so the germline J gene completes it. The V and J genes are TRBV28 and TRBJ2-5; no reliable D call. Germline CDR1 MDHEN, CDR2 SYDVKM. The CDR3 has 13 amino acids. Trimming removed 1 base from V and 5 bases from J, with 8 bases in between. CDR3 DNA, as far as it was read: TGTGCCAGCAGTTTATCAAGTAGCGAGACC. It is translated as CASSLSSSET. The entire CDR3 protein reads CASSLSSSETQYF. The variable domain in full, with the rest retrieved from reference TRBV28 and TRBJ2-5, is DVKVTQSSRYLVKRTGEKVFLECVQDMDHENMFWYRQDPGLGLRLIYFSYDVKMKEKGDIPEGYSVSREKKERFSLILESASTNQTSMYLCASSLSSSETQYFGPGTRLLVL.

Regarding this clone: The read comes to an end 3 residues before the CDR3 does, leaving the germline J gene to fill in the end. The V call is TRBV18, the J call TRBJ2-5, with 8 bases lining up with TRBD2. CDR3 size: 16 residues. The V gene's germline CDR1 is KGHSH and CDR2 LQKENI. V dropped 3 bases and J dropped 3; count of bases not matched to a gene: 9. CDR3 amino acids: CASSPYLAGGEETQYF. The DNA read from the CDR3 is TGTGCCAGCTCACCCTATTTGGCGGGGGGCGAAGAGACC.

Worth noting for this clone: The read comes to an end 3 residues before the CDR3 does, leaving the germline J gene to fill in the end. J is TRBJ2-2 and V is TRBV20-1; 9 bases match TRBD1. In germline, CDR1 is DFQATT, CDR2 SNEGSKA (reference sequence). The CDR3 length is 14 residues. The ends lost 6 bases at V and 0 bases at J; junction bases unmatched: 2. CDR3 region: CSATGGTNTGELFF. Partial CDR3 DNA: TGCAGTGCGACAGGGGGGACGAACACCGGGGAG.

As for this clone: The read ends 3 residues shy of where the CDR3 ends; the end is completed using the germline J gene. The V and J genes are TRBV30 and TRBJ2-3; the D gene is possibly TRBD1 (7 bases). Germline V CDR1 and CDR2: GTSNPN, SVGIG (reference sequence). Trimming shortened V by 8 bases and J by 5 bases, and 14 bases separated the two germline ends. The CDR3 has 12 residues. The part of the CDR3 DNA that was read is TGTGCCATGGACAGGAGGGGAGATACG. Translating it yields CAMDRRGDT. In full, the CDR3 reads CAMDRRGDTQYF.

With respect to this clone: The DNA ends 3 residues before the CDR3 does, and the rest of the CDR3 is filled in from the germline J gene. The chain carries TRBV18 and TRBJ2-4, with 7 nucleotides matching TRBD1. Trimming took 1 base from V and 7 from J; bases not matched to a gene: 7. This CDR3 is built from 15 residues. Germline V CDR1 and CDR2: KGHSH, LQKENI. Incomplete CDR3 DNA: TGTGCCAGCTCACCACAGGGGGCAAAGTCGAACATT. This gives the protein CASSPQGAKSNI. The complete CDR3 sequence is CASSPQGAKSNIQYF.

In regard to this clone: The CDR3 end is not reached by the read, which stops 3 residues before it; the germline J gene fills it in. The chain couples TRBV7-9 to TRBJ1-1; perhaps TRBD1 as D (5 bases). The CDR3 loop spans 12 amino acids. Germline CDR1 and CDR2: SEHNR and FQNEAQ (reference sequence). Trimming took off 3 bases at V and 7 bases at J, with 9 bases between the two ends. The CDR3 reads CASSFGGVEAFF. The CDR3 bases that were read are TGTGCCAGCAGCTTCGGAGGGGTTGAA.

Note on this clone: The read is 3 residues too short to cover the CDR3 end, so that end is filled in from the germline J gene. V is TRBV20-1 and J is TRBJ2-7; TRBD1 is a possible D gene (5 bases). Trimming shortened V by 3 bases and J by 1 base, and 7 bases separated the two germline ends. Looked up from germline, CDR1 is DFQATT and CDR2 is SNEGSKA (reference sequence). The CDR3 has 12 amino acids. The CDR3 sequence is CSASRQSYEQYF. CDR3 bases read: TGCAGTGCTAGTCGACAGTCCTACGAG.

Turning to this clone: The CDR3 extends 3 residues past the end of the read, so its final part is completed from the germline J gene. This sequence joins TRBV20-1 and TRBJ1-5, with 8 bases identical to TRBD1. The junction had 6 bases not matched to a gene; V was cut back by 6 bases and J by 2 bases. The germline V gene encodes CDR1 DFQATT and CDR2 SNEGSKA (reference sequence). The CDR3 extends over 14 amino acids. The CDR3 loop is CSATDRDGNQPQHF. The CDR3 DNA, read in part, is TGCAGTGCCACGGACAGGGACGGCAATCAGCCC.

Points on this clone: The read is 3 residues too short to cover the CDR3 end, so that end is filled in from the germline J gene. J is TRBJ2-4 and V is TRBV7-9; D may be TRBD1 (6 bases). The length of the CDR3 is 14 residues. Germline V gene sequence: CDR1 SEHNR, CDR2 FQNEAQ (reference sequence). V lost 1 base to trimming and J lost 7 bases, with 11 bases between them. The part of the CDR3 DNA that was read is TGTGCCAGCAGCTTAGGGCAGCAGGGGAACATT. Amino acid sequence: CASSLGQQGNI. The whole CDR3 protein reads CASSLGQQGNIQYF.

Turning to this clone: The read gets to within 3 residues of the CDR3 end, and the germline J gene fills in the rest. The V gene is TRBV5-3, the J gene TRBJ2-3; 8 nucleotides agree with TRBD1. TRBV5-3 is placed among ORFs of uncertain function. The CDR3 spans 15 residues. The covered CDR3 bases are TGTGCCAGACGACAGGGGTTTCGGCGCAATCAGCCG. Translation gives CARRQGFRRNQP. The whole CDR3 is CARRQGFRRNQPQYF.

Comments on this clone: From the germline J gene comes the end of the CDR3, since the read stops 3 residues before it. The J gene is TRBJ1-2, the V gene TRBV4-1; 7 positions match TRBD1. The germline CDR1 and CDR2 sequences are MGHRA and YSYEKL. This CDR3 region has 13 residues. Trimming cost V 6 bases and J 4 bases; bases outside gene matches: 5. This CDR3 reads CASRPDRSYGYTF. The DNA read from the CDR3 is TGCGCCAGCAGACCGGACAGGAGCTATGGC.

A remark on this clone: Sequencing ends 3 residues short of the CDR3 end; the germline J gene provides the rest. The chain uses TRBV30 and TRBJ1-4; possibly TRBD1 for D (5 bases). This CDR3 is 16 amino acids long. V was clipped by 2 bases and J by 8 bases, with 21 bases between them. CDR1 is GTSNPN, CDR2 SVGIG, per germline (reference sequence). CDR3 bases read: TGTGCCTGGAGTCGAGCCTCGGGGGGTATTGGGGAAAAA. Translation gives CAWSRASGGIGEK. The entire CDR3 reads CAWSRASGGIGEKLFF.

As regards this clone: The read finishes 3 residues shy of the CDR3 end, and the germline J gene is used to complete it. The chain has TRBV5-4 and TRBJ2-3; no definite D call. V lost 1 base to trimming and J lost 0 bases, with 3 bases between them. The CDR3 is 13 amino acids. Germline V gives CDR1 SGHNT, CDR2 YYREEE (reference sequence). The part of the CDR3 DNA that was read is TGTGCCAGCAGCTTGACAAGCACAGATACG. The encoded protein is CASSLTSTDT. The whole CDR3 sequence reads CASSLTSTDTQYF. Full variable domain (rest looked up from reference TRBV5-4 and TRBJ2-3): ETGVTQSPTHLIKTRGQQVTLRCSSQSGHNTVSWYQQALGQGPQFIFQYYREEENGRGNFPPRFSGLQFPNYSSELNVNALELDDSALYLCASSLTSTDTQYFGPGTRLTVL.

Comments on this clone: The read ends 3 residues shy of where the CDR3 ends; the end is completed using the germline J gene. This chain links TRBV6-2 or TRBV6-3 with TRBJ1-5, with 9 nucleotides matching TRBD1. The CDR3 length is 14 residues. Per germline, CDR1 MNHEY and CDR2 SVGEGT. J lost 4 bases, V lost 4 bases, and 2 bases had no gene match. The sequenced part of the CDR3 DNA is TGTGCCAGCAGTTCCGGGACAGGGAATCAGCCC. This translates into CASSSGTGNQP. The whole CDR3 sequence is CASSSGTGNQPQHF.

Remarks on this clone: Read coverage stops 3 residues before the CDR3 terminus; the germline J gene supplies the remainder. The chain is built from TRBV5-6 and TRBJ1-5; D perhaps matches TRBD1 (5 bases). This CDR3 has 15 amino acids. CDR1 and CDR2 from the germline V gene are SGHDT and YYEEEE. Trimming took off 0 bases at V and 0 bases at J, with 7 bases between the two ends. The CDR3 protein is CASSLGQTSNQPQHF. The covered CDR3 bases are TGTGCCAGCAGCTTGGGACAGACTAGCAATCAGCCC.

Notes on this clone: The read terminates 3 residues before the CDR3 end, so the remaining end is supplied by the germline J gene. This sequence joins TRBV20-1 and TRBJ2-3, with 7 positions matching TRBD1. V shed 6 bases and J 2 bases; nucleotides not matched to a gene: 2. This CDR3 comprises 12 residues. The germline CDR1 and CDR2 sequences are DFQATT and SNEGSKA (reference sequence). CDR3: CSAGTATDTQYF. Incomplete CDR3 DNA: TGCAGTGCCGGGACAGCCACAGATACG.

A word on this clone: The read falls 3 residues short of the CDR3 end, and the missing part is taken from the germline J gene. The chain combines TRBV2 with TRBJ2-1; TRBD1 is a possible D gene (5 bases). Trimming removed 7 bases at V and 5 bases at J, with 24 bases between. Germline-derived CDR1 and CDR2 are SNHLY and FYNNEI. The CDR3 covers 17 residues. The CDR3 bases that were read are TGTGCCAGCAACCCCTTGCGCAGGGCGAGTGGAAACAATGAG. Translation gives CASNPLRRASGNNE. The CDR3, in full, reads CASNPLRRASGNNEQFF.